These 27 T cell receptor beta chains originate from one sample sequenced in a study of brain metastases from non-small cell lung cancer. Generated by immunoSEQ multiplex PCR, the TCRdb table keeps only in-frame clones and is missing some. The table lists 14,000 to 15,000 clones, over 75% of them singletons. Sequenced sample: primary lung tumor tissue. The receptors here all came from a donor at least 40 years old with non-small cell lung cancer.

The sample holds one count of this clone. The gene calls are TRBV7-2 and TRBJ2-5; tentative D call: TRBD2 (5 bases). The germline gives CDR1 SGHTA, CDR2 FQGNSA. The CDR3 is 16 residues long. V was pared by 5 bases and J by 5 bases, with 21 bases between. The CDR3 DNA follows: TGTGCCAGCAGCCACCCCCTGGACCCCTCGGGGGAGACCCAGTACTTC. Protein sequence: CASSHPLDPSGETQYF.

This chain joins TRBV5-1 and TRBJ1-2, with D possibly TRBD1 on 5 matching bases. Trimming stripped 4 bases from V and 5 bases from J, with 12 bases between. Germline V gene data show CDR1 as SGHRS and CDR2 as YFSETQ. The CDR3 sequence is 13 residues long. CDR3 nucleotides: TGCGCCAGCAGCGAAGACAGTAATTATGGCTACACCTTC. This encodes CASSEDSNYGYTF.

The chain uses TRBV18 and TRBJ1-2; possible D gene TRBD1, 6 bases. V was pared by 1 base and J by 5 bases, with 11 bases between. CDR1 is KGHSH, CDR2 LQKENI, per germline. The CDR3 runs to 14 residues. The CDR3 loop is CASSPRAGDYGYTF. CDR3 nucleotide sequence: TGTGCCAGCTCACCACGGGCAGGGGATTATGGCTACACCTTC.

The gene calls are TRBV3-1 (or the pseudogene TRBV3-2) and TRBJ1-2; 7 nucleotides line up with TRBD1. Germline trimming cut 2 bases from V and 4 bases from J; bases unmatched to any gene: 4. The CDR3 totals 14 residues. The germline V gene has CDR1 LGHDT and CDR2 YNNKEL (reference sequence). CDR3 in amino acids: CASSQSGQIYGYTF. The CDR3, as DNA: TGTGCCAGCAGCCAATCGGGACAGATCTATGGCTACACCTTC.

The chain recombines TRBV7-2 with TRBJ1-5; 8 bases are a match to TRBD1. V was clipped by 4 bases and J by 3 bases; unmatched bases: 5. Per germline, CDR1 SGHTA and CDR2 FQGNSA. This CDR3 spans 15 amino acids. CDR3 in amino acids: CASSWEDRANQPQHF. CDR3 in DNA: TGTGCCAGCAGCTGGGAGGACAGGGCCAATCAGCCCCAGCATTTT.

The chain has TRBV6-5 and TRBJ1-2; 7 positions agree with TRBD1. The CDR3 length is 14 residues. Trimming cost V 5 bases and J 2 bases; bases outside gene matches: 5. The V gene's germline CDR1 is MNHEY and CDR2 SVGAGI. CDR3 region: CASSRQGSNYGYTF. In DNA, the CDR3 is TGTGCCAGCAGTCGACAGGGATCGAACTATGGCTACACCTTC.

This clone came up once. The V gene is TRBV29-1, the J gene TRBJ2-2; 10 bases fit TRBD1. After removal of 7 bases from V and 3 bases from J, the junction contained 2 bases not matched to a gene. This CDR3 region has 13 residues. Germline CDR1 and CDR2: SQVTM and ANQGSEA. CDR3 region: CSADRGDTGELFF. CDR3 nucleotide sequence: TGCAGCGCGGACAGGGGGGACACCGGGGAGCTGTTTTTT.

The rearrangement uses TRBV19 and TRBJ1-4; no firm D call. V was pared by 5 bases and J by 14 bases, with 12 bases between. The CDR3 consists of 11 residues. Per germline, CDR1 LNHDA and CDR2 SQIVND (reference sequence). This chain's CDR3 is CASSPQRGLFF. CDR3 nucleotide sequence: TGTGCCAGTAGTCCCCAGCGAGGGCTGTTTTTT.

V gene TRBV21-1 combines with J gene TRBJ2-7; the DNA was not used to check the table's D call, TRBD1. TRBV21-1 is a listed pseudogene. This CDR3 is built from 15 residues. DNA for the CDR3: TGTGCCAGCAGCAGGACCACAGGGGCATTCTACGAGCAGTACGTC. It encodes CASSRTTGAFYEQYV.

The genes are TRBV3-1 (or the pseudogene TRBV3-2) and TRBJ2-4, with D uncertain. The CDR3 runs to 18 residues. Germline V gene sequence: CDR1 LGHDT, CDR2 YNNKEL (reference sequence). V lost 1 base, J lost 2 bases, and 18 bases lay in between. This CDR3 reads CASSQALMGFLPKNIQYF. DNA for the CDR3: TGTGCCAGCAGCCAAGCACTTATGGGGTTTTTGCCCAAAAACATTCAGTACTTC.

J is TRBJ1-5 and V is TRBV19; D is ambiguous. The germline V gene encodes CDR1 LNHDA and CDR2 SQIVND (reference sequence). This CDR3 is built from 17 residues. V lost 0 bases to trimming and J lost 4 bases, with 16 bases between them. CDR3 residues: CASSIEQLSAWNQPQHF. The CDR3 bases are TGTGCCAGTAGTATAGAACAGCTATCCGCATGGAATCAGCCCCAGCATTTT.

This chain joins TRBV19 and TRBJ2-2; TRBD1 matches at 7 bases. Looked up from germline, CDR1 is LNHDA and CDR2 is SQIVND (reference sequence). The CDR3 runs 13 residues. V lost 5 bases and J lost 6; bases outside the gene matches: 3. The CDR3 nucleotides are TGTGCCAGTAGTGGTACAGGGGCCGGGGAGCTGTTTTTT. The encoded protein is CASSGTGAGELFF.

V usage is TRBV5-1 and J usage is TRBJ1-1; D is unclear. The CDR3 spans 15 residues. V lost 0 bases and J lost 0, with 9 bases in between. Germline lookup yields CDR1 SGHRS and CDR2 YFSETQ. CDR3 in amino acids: CASSLGRNMNTEAFF. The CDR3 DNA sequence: TGCGCCAGCAGCTTGGGTCGGAACATGAACACTGAAGCTTTCTTT.

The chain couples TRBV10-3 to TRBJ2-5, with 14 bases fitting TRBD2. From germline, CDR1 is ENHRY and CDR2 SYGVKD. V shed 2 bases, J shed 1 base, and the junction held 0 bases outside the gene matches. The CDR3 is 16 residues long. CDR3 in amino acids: CAISEGTSGGQETQYF. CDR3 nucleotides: TGTGCCATCAGTGAGGGGACTAGCGGGGGCCAAGAGACCCAGTACTTC.

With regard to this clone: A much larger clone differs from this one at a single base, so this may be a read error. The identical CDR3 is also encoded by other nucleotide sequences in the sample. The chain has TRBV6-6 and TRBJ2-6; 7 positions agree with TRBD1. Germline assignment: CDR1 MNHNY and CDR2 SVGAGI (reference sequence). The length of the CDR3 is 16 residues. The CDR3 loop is CASSRQGGSGANVLTF. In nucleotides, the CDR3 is TGTGCTAGCAGTCGACAGGGTGGGTCTGGGGCCAACGTCCTGACTTTC.

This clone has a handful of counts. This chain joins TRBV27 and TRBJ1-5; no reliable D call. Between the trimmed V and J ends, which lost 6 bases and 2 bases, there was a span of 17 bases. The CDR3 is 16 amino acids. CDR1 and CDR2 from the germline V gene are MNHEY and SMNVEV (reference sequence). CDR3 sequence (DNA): TGTGCCAGCAGACCCACCAACGGACGGGGCAATCAGCCCCAGCATTTT. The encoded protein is CASRPTNGRGNQPQHF.

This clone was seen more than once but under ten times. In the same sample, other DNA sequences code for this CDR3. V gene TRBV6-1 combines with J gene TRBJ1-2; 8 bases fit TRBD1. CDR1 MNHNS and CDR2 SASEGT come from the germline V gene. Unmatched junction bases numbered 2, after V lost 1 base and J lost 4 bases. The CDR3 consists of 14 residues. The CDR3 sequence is CASSEGTGLYGYTF. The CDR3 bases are TGTGCCAGCAGTGAAGGGACAGGGCTCTATGGCTACACCTTC.

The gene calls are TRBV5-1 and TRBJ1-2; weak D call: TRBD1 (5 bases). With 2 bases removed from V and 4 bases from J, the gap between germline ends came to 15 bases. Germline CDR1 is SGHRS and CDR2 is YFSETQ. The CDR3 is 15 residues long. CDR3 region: CASSFETDSRYGYTF. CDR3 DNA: TGCGCCAGCAGCTTCGAAACCGACAGTCGCTATGGCTACACCTTC.

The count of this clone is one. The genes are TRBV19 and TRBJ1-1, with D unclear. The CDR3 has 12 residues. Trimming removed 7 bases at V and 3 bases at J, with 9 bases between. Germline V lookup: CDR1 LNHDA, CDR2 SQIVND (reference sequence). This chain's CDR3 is CASKQEYTEAFF. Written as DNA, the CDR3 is TGTGCCAGTAAACAAGAGTACACTGAAGCTTTCTTT.

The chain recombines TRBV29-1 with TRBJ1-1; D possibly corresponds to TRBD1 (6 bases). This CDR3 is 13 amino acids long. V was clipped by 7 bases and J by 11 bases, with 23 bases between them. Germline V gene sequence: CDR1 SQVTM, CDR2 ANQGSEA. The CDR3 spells CSAFLRVQGSAFF. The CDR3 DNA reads TGCAGCGCCTTTCTGAGGGTGCAGGGGTCGGCTTTCTTT. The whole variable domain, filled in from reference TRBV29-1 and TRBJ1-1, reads SAVISQKPSRDICQRGTSLTIQCQVDSQVTMMFWYRQQPGQSLTLIATANQGSEATYESGFVIDKFPISRPNLTFSTLTVSNMSPEDSSIYLCSAFLRVQGSAFFGQGTRLTVV.

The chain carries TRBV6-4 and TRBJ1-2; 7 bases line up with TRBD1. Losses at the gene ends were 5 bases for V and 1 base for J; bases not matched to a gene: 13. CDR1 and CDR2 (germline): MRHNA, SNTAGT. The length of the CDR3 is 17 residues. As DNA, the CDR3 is TGTGCCAGCAGTCCCTCCGGGGGACAGATTTTTAACTATGGCTACACCTTC. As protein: CASSPSGGQIFNYGYTF.

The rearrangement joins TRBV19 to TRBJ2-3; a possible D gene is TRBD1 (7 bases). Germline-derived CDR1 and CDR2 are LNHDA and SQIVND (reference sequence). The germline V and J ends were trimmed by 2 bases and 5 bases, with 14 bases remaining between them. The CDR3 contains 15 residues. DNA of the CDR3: TGTGCCAGTAGTATATCTGGGCAGGGGGGAGATACGCAGTATTTT. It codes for CASSISGQGGDTQYF.

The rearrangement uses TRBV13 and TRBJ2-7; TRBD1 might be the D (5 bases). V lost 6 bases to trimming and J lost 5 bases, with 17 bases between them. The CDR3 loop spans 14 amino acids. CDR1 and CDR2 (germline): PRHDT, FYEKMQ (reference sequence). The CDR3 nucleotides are TGTGCCAGCAGTTTACGACAGTCCCTCCACGAGCAGTACTTC. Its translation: CASSLRQSLHEQYF.

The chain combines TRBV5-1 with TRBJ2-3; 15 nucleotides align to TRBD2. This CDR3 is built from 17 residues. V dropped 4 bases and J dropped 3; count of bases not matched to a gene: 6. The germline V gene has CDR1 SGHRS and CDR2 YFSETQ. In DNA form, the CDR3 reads TGCGCCAGCAGCCCTGGACTAGCGGGGGGGCTTACAGATACGCAGTATTTT. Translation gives CASSPGLAGGLTDTQYF. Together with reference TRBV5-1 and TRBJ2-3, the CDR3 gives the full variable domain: KAGVTQTPRYLIKTRGQQVTLSCSPISGHRSVSWYQQTPGQGLQFLFEYFSETQRNKGNFPGRFSGRQFSNSRSEMNVSTLELGDSALYLCASSPGLAGGLTDTQYFGPGTRLTVL.

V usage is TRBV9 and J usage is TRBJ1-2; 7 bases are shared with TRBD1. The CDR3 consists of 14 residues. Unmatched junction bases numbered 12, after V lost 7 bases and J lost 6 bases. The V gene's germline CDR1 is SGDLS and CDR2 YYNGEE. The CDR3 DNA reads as TGTGCCAGCTCCGAAGGGGGCAGGGGAGATGGCTACACCTTC. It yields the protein CASSEGGRGDGYTF.

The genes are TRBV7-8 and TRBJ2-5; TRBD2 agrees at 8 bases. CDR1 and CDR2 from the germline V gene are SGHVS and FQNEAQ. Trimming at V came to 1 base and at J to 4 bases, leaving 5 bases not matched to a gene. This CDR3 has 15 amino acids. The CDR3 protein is CASSLERGGRETQYF. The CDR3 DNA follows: TGTGCCAGCAGCTTAGAACGCGGGGGGAGAGAGACCCAGTACTTC. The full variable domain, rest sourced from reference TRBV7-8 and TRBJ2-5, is GAGVSQSPRYKVAKRGQDVALRCDPISGHVSLFWYQQALGQGPEFLTYFQNEAQLDKSGLPSDRFFAERPEGSVSTLKIQRTQQEDSAVYLCASSLERGGRETQYFGPGTRLLVL.

DNA of the CDR3: TGTGCCAGCAGTGCCATCTTTACCTCGAGCGGGGGCATTCCCGGTACGCAGTATTTT. As protein: CASSAIFTSSGGIPGTQYF. V is TRBV6-1 and J is TRBJ2-3; the match to TRBD2 covers 8 bases. The trim removed 4 bases at V and 8 bases at J, leaving 23 bases unmatched. The CDR3 has 19 residues. Germline V gene sequence: CDR1 MNHNS, CDR2 SASEGT.